This T cell receptor beta chain was sequenced in a study of blood T cells in healthy people across ages (dated by TCRdb to the mid-2010s). Turning to the overall study: In model experiments, template switching captured about one uniquely barcoded TCR beta cDNA molecule for every two T cells. To avoid experimental bias, donors of different ages were spread randomly across the sequencing lanes. To track age-related changes in TCR beta repertoire diversity, the study relied on deep sequencing normalized with unique cDNA molecular identifiers. Two additional independent replicas of 1 million unique cDNA reads from the same blood draw were analyzed for two donors (one aged 18 to 30 and one aged 80 or older). The donors were divided into four age groups: young (average around 17 years), middle-aged (over 35), aged (62) and long-lived (about 79).

Summary of the overall study and its limitations: Conclusive comparison of naive and antigen-experienced compartments was prevented by the profiling of bulk unsorted PBMCs. Donor CMV infection status was unknown, potentially confounding age-related changes in expanded clonotypes. Compared with the aged group, the long-lived group had more naive CD4+ T cells, fewer expanded clones and increased TCR diversity, suggesting age selection. Estimates of total diversity based on one million sequenced T cells were considered lower bounds and underestimates. There was a strong correlation between observed TCR beta diversity and the percentage of naive T cells measured by flow cytometry. Observed TCR beta diversity per million T cells fell roughly linearly with age, and a significant reduction was already apparent by age around 36.

The approximately 39 donors, aged roughly 6 to 95 years, were systemically healthy Caucasian individuals from Russia. Roughly 11 milliliters of peripheral blood were drawn from each donor into EDTA-treated Vacutainer tubes. Ficoll-Paque density-gradient centrifugation was used to isolate PBMCs, with at least 7 million per sample. Total RNA, at least 6 micrograms per sample, was extracted from PBMCs with Trizol reagent. For every donor, an aliquot of PBMCs went through flow cytometry to measure the percentages of naive CD45RAhigh/CD27high T cells. V is trimmed back by 3 bases and J by 1 base, and the junction contains 5 bases that no gene match accounts for. Based on the germline V gene (reference sequence), the CDR1 and CDR2 sequences are SEHNR and FQNEAQ. From the cysteine through the phenylalanine, the CDR3 covers 15 amino acids. Just the 45-base CDR3 DNA is kept, in frame starting at base 1. The library came from 5' RACE. Data came from an Illumina HiSeq 2500. The second PCR ran for about 7 to 11 cycles and used a J-beta primer mix along with a sample-barcoded 5' primer. A template-switch 5' adaptor carrying 12 random nucleotides introduced a unique molecular identifier onto each TCR beta cDNA molecule. Each sample yielded at least 3 million CDR3-containing paired-end reads. All of the RNA was converted into first-strand cDNA using the Mint cDNA synthesis kit, with a TRBC-specific oligonucleotide serving as the primer. All cDNA was treated with uracil-DNA glycosylase and then went through a first 18-cycle PCR with the universal primers M1SS and BC2_uni_R. In the authors' own workflow: For normalization, 1 million high-quality reads, each with a distinct molecular identifier, were randomly selected from each sample. Reads sharing molecular identifiers were discarded rather than binned into consensus sequences. CDR3 identification, clonotype clustering and error correction used MiTCR with a Q25 quality threshold and the strictest error-elimination algorithm. A nonparametric unseen species model with Euler transformation was used to estimate a lower bound on total TCR beta diversity. Using fastp at Q25 and MiXCR, TCRdb reprocessed the public reads and kept productive beta chains. Rows with a matching CDR3 protein are joined into one entry that keeps the most common DNA and genes. TCRdb assigned the V and J calls; the authors' analysis was not used. This sample has some 900,000 distinct CDR3 sequences in its table, and 29% of those were observed once. Clones ranked in the top ten supply 15% to 20% of the sample.

This clonotype was counted at least ten times. What this receptor recognizes is not known. Per-nucleotide qualities are absent, and no much larger clonotype sits a single base away. Recombination linked TRBV7-9 to TRBJ2-5, with TRBD1 identical over 7 junction bases. The sequencing sample was made of blood. This sequence originates from an elderly woman in good health. The DNA is as follows: TGTGCCAGCAGCTTCCTTGGACAGGTCCAAGAGACCCAGTACTTC. This sequence encodes CASSFLGQVQETQYF.